A selection of T cell receptor beta chains follows, all from one sample in a study. In TCRdb, the RT-PCR reads were re-called with MiXCR into one record per CDR3 protein. The sample carries 650,000 to 800,000 distinct CDR3 sequences, 14% recorded once. The material sequenced was memory CD4+ T cells from blood. The receptors come from a female donor in good health, serving as a healthy control. Each CDR3 is given with its conserved first and last residue.

V	length	CDR3
TRBV5-1	16	CAGRGTDNGWRNEQFF
TRBV7-7	13	CASSLAQSYEQYF
TRBV7-9	15	CASSPPGQLYNEQFF
TRBV27	14	CASSLETGGQPQHF
TRBV7-9	15	CASSMPQGATDTQYF
TRBV5-1	15	CASSLHGERNTEAFF
TRBV20-1	11	CSAVIQGRRFF
TRBV12-3/TRBV12-4	14	CASSSIQGSDTQYF
TRBV6-6	13	CAISSGGYQPQHF
TRBV6-2/TRBV6-3	14	CASSTRTSEETQYF
TRBV7-9	17	CASSLAGTSGVRNEQFF
TRBV20-1	17	CSARDPAETGGSDTQYF
TRBV5-1	16	CASSLGGAGAFDGYTF
TRBV28	16	CASIYREGYDTGELFF
TRBV18	14	CASSPPGHDTEAFF
TRBV2	16	CASTPRVRDSNQPQHF
TRBV6-5	14	CASSLGGSVVEQYF
TRBV24-1	14	CATSDPTGDQPQHF
TRBV19	13	CASSWTGSDTQYF
TRBV10-3	16	CAISGGQGAGNTEAFF
TRBV7-2	14	CASSQTGVQETQYF
TRBV3-1	15	CASSPTTGGNSGYTF
TRBV18	13	CASSPLGDQPQHF
TRBV21-1	16	CASSTRKLLPLDTQYF
TRBV28	12	CASSTPLESQHF
TRBV6-6	18	CASSSGQETPYSNQPQHF
TRBV27	14	CASRGDGSSYEQYF
TRBV7-2	14	CASSPERGNEKLFF
TRBV7-6	16	CASSLTQAISYNEQFF
TRBV10-3	12	CAIRAGEDTQYF
TRBV20-1	11	CSASAGREQYF
TRBV12-3/TRBV12-4	17	CASSYGTGAGRSREAFF
TRBV10-3	15	CAISRLAGDLDTQYF
TRBV4-3	16	CASSQAGQGTGEKLFF
TRBV7-9	13	CASGLNSGNTIYF
TRBV6-5	14	CASSKTGISYEQYF
TRBV5-5	14	CASSGLLLGSPLHF
TRBV30	14	CAWSVFGSSYEQYF
TRBV5-1	18	CASSWGTSGSRGTYEQYF
TRBV5-1	13	CASSVMGEETQYF
TRBV11-2	15	CASSLELAFAYEQYF
TRBV28	13	CASNKAVNTEAFF
TRBV5-5	15	CASSPRVWETGELFF